These 24 T cell receptor beta chains share one sample of origin, sequenced in a study of cytomegalovirus exposure and HLA in healthy donors. The PCR had 60 Vbeta and 13 Jbeta primers. Generated by immunoSEQ multiplex PCR, the TCRdb table keeps only in-frame clones and is missing some. The sample records 180,000 or so clones, over 75% being singletons. Sequences were obtained from PBMCs. The source of these receptors is a female donor in good health and CMV-seronegative.

The chain joins TRBV7-3 to TRBJ1-1; D remains ambiguous. Germline V lookup: CDR1 SGHTA, CDR2 FQGTGA. V was trimmed by 2 bases and J by 1 base, leaving 8 bases between them. This CDR3 has 14 amino acids. CDR3 residues: CASSLPGENTEAFF. In DNA form, the CDR3 reads TGTGCCAGCAGCTTACCCGGGGAGAACACTGAAGCTTTCTTT.

The rearrangement links TRBV4-3 to TRBJ2-7, with 9 nucleotides matching TRBD2. Germline CDR1 is LGHNA and CDR2 is YSLEER. The CDR3 spans 16 residues. The trim removed 0 bases at V and 3 bases at J, leaving 6 bases unmatched. The CDR3 loop reads CASSQEAGLANYEQYF. Here the CDR3 DNA reads TGCGCCAGCAGCCAAGAGGCGGGACTAGCAAACTACGAGCAGTACTTC.

The chain employs TRBV28 and TRBJ2-3; TRBD2 might be the D (7 bases). Deletions cut 7 bases from V and 2 bases from J, with 19 bases between. The CDR3 sequence is 16 residues long. Germline V CDR1 and CDR2: MDHEN, SYDVKM. The CDR3 loop reads CASNGDGRGHTDTQYF. Written as DNA, the CDR3 is TGTGCCAGCAATGGGGATGGGCGGGGGCACACAGATACGCAGTATTTT.

This clone was seen once. The chain joins TRBV9 to TRBJ1-5; D remains unclear. The V and J ends lost 4 bases and 3 bases respectively, with 8 bases between them. Germline values: CDR1 SGDLS, CDR2 YYNGEE. This CDR3 comprises 13 residues. The CDR3 nucleotides read TGTGCCAGCAGCCGAGGGCCCAATCAGCCCCAGCATTTT. This gives the protein CASSRGPNQPQHF.

V usage is TRBV28 and J usage is TRBJ2-1; D unclear. Trimming took 0 bases from V and 5 from J, leaving 5 bases between them. This CDR3 has 13 residues. Germline loops: CDR1 MDHEN, CDR2 SYDVKM. The CDR3 DNA follows: TGTGCCAGCAGTTTATGGGAGAACAATGAGCAGTTCTTC. Protein: CASSLWENNEQFF.

The CDR3 region has the DNA TGCGCCAGCAGCCAAGATCTTGAGGATGAGCAGTTCTTC. It encodes CASSQDLEDEQFF. This chain uses TRBV4-1 with TRBJ2-1; D not resolved. V was cut by 0 bases and J by 8 bases, with 8 bases left in between. CDR1 is MGHRA, CDR2 YSYEKL, per germline. CDR3 size: 13 residues.

The chain combines TRBV29-1 with TRBJ1-2; tentative D call: TRBD1 (6 bases). This CDR3 comprises 12 residues. CDR1 SQVTM and CDR2 ANQGSEA come from the germline V gene. V was clipped by 8 bases and J by 2 bases, with 12 bases between them. The CDR3 DNA is TGCAGCAGTAAAACAGGGAACTATGGCTACACCTTC. Translated, it gives CSSKTGNYGYTF.

CDR3 protein: CASSLRGGGFHSPLHF. The DNA of the CDR3 is TGTGCCAGCAGCTTGCGAGGGGGGGGCTTTCATTCACCCCTCCACTTT. The gene calls are TRBV5-4 and TRBJ1-6; a weak D match, TRBD1 (6 bases). CDR3 size: 16 residues. Deletions cut 1 base from V and 8 bases from J, with 16 bases between. Germline V gene data show CDR1 as SGHNT and CDR2 as YYREEE (reference sequence).

This chain links TRBV28 with TRBJ1-1; no clear D. Germline V gives CDR1 MDHEN, CDR2 SYDVKM. The CDR3 is 15 residues long. Trimming cost V 7 bases and J 0 bases, with 15 bases left between them. The chain's CDR3 is CASNYLADMNTEAFF. CDR3 nucleotide sequence: TGTGCCAGCAATTATCTGGCAGACATGAACACTGAAGCTTTCTTT.

The gene calls are TRBV7-7 and TRBJ2-7, with D maybe TRBD1 (6 bases). CDR1 is SSHAT and CDR2 is FNYEAQ in the germline V gene (reference sequence). The V gene lost 2 bases and the J gene lost 3 bases, with 14 bases spanning the gap. The CDR3 totals 15 residues. CDR3 residues: CASSLYEGVLYEQYF. The CDR3 DNA reads TGTGCCAGCAGCTTATACGAGGGGGTTCTCTACGAGCAGTACTTC.

This clone was seen once. This chain joins TRBV5-1 and TRBJ1-1; D remains unclear. This CDR3 region has 13 residues. Looked up from germline, CDR1 is SGHRS and CDR2 is YFSETQ. Deletions cut 5 bases from V and 2 bases from J, with 10 bases between. CDR3 in amino acids: CASRKAGNTEAFF. CDR3 DNA sequence: TGCGCCAGCAGGAAGGCAGGAAACACTGAAGCTTTCTTT.

The chain links TRBV28 to TRBJ2-4; TRBD2 agrees at 8 bases. Trimming removed 7 bases from V and 4 bases from J; junction bases left unmatched: 12. The CDR3 contains 16 residues. The germline V gene encodes CDR1 MDHEN and CDR2 SYDVKM. CDR3 protein: CASTRGGLTGKNIQYF. In DNA form, the CDR3 reads TGTGCCAGCACTCGGGGGGGCCTCACTGGTAAAAACATTCAGTACTTC.

The rearrangement uses TRBV19 and TRBJ2-7; a possible D gene is TRBD2 (5 bases). Germline lookup yields CDR1 LNHDA and CDR2 SQIVND (reference sequence). The CDR3 sequence is 15 residues long. V lost 2 bases, J lost 3 bases, and 14 bases lay in between. This chain's CDR3 is CASSILAISGYEQYF. Written as DNA, the CDR3 is TGTGCCAGTAGTATACTAGCAATATCGGGCTACGAGCAGTACTTC.

This clone showed up just once. The chain combines TRBV28 with TRBJ1-4; 7 bases align to TRBD1. The ends lost 10 bases at V and 13 bases at J; junction bases unmatched: 21. The CDR3 extends over 15 amino acids. From germline, CDR1 is MDHEN and CDR2 SYDVKM. The CDR3, as DNA: TGTGCCACCAGACGCGACAGGGAATTGATGAAAAGACTGTTTTTT. Amino acid sequence: CATRRDRELMKRLFF.

This clone appeared once. This rearrangement joins TRBV6-1 to TRBJ2-7, with a possible D match to TRBD1 (5 bases). Trimming removed 7 bases at V and 3 bases at J, with 10 bases between. This CDR3 is 12 amino acids long. The germline CDR1 and CDR2 sequences are MNHNS and SASEGT. CDR3 coding DNA: TGTGCCAGCACCATGACAGACTACGAGCAGTACTTC. The encoded protein is CASTMTDYEQYF.

In its sample, this clone was seen once. The CDR3 DNA sequence: TGCAGCGTTCGACCTGGACAGGGGGCCTACAATGAGCAGTTCTTC. Encoded protein: CSVRPGQGAYNEQFF. This sequence joins TRBV29-1 and TRBJ2-1, with 10 bases fitting TRBD1. The length of the CDR3 is 15 residues. Germline V gene data show CDR1 as SQVTM and CDR2 as ANQGSEA. V gave up 5 bases and J gave up 2 bases; unmatched junction bases: 6.

The chain couples TRBV15 to TRBJ2-5; TRBD1 is a possible D gene (6 bases). This CDR3 contains 18 residues. V was trimmed by 3 bases and J by 0 bases, leaving 20 bases between them. Looked up from germline, CDR1 is LNHNV and CDR2 is YYDKDF (reference sequence). CDR3 in DNA: TGTGCCACCAGCAGGACTAAACAGGGATGGGGGTACCAAGAGACCCAGTACTTC. It codes for CATSRTKQGWGYQETQYF.

The V call is TRBV4-3, the J call TRBJ2-2; D is unclear. Trimming shortened V by 2 bases and J by 5 bases, and 15 bases separated the two germline ends. CDR1 is LGHNA, CDR2 YSLEER, per germline. The length of the CDR3 is 16 residues. CDR3 region: CASSQNAYPRTGELFF. CDR3 nucleotide sequence: TGCGCCAGCAGCCAAAATGCCTACCCGCGGACCGGGGAGCTGTTTTTT.

This clone occurred once. This chain connects TRBV2 to TRBJ2-5; perhaps TRBD1 as D (6 bases). V lost 2 bases and J 4 bases, leaving 11 bases between the germline ends. Germline lookup yields CDR1 SNHLY and CDR2 FYNNEI. The CDR3 consists of 14 residues. This CDR3 is CASSESPGAETQYF. CDR3 bases: TGTGCCAGCAGTGAATCCCCAGGGGCAGAGACCCAGTACTTC.

J is TRBJ2-7 and V is TRBV4-1; 8 nucleotides align to TRBD2. Germline-derived CDR1 and CDR2 are MGHRA and YSYEKL. The trim removed 0 bases at V and 5 bases at J, leaving 6 bases unmatched. The CDR3 covers 15 residues. In nucleotides, the CDR3 is TGCGCCAGCAGCCAAGATCAGCGGGAGAGGGACGAGCAGTACTTC. Translation gives CASSQDQRERDEQYF.

This clone occurred a few times. The chain couples TRBV21-1 to TRBJ2-1; TRBD2 is the table's D call, not checked against the DNA. TRBV21-1 is classified as a pseudogene. CDR3 size: 17 residues. The CDR3 DNA is TGTGCCAGCAGCAAAGTGTACGGCGGGAGGGCCAGCAATGAGCAGTTCTTC. Translated, it gives CASSKVYGGRASNEQFF.

The rearrangement joins TRBV5-1 to TRBJ1-2, with 7 bases lining up with TRBD1. The CDR3 length is 13 residues. The V and J ends lost 2 bases and 8 bases, in that order; junction bases with no gene match: 6. Germline V CDR1 and CDR2: SGHRS, YFSETQ. The CDR3 sequence: CASSFFGDRGYTF. The CDR3, as DNA: TGCGCCAGCAGCTTTTTTGGGGACAGAGGCTACACCTTC.

The V gene is TRBV6-5, the J gene TRBJ1-2, with D perhaps TRBD1 (6 bases). V was clipped by 6 bases and J by 2 bases, with 16 bases between them. The length of the CDR3 is 15 residues. Germline V gene data show CDR1 as MNHEY and CDR2 as SVGAGI. The CDR3 region has the DNA TGTGCCAGCAGGCCGCCTGGGACAAGAAACTATGGCTACACCTTC. Translation gives CASRPPGTRNYGYTF.

The gene calls are TRBV29-1 and TRBJ2-7; 8 positions match TRBD2. The J segment lost 1 base and the V segment lost 3 bases, leaving 5 bases of the junction unmatched. The CDR3 extends over 14 amino acids. The germline V gene encodes CDR1 SQVTM and CDR2 ANQGSEA. This CDR3 reads CSVDSREGSYEQYF. The CDR3 region has the DNA TGCAGCGTTGACAGCCGGGAGGGATCCTACGAGCAGTACTTC.